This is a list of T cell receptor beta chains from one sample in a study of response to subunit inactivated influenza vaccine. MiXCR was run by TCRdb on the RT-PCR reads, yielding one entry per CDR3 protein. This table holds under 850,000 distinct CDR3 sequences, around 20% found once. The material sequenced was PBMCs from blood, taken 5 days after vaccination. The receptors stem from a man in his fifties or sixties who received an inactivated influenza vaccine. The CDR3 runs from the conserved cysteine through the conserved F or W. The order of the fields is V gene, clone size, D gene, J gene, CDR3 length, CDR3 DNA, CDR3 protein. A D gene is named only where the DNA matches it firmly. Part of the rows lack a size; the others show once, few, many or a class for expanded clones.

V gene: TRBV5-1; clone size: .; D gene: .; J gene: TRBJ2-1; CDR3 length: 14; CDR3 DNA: TGCGCCAGCAGCTTGTCCCAGGGTTGGGGTATTTTAATCTTC; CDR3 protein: CASSLSQGWGILIF
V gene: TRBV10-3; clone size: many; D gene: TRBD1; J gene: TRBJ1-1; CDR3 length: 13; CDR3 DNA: TGTGCCATCAACAGGGGCTTGAACACTGAAGCTTTCTTT; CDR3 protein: CAINRGLNTEAFF
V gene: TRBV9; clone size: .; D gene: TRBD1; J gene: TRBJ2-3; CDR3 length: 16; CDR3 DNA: TGTGCCAGCAGCGTAGCTACAGGGGGCTGGACAGATACGCAGTATTTT; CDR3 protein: CASSVATGGWTDTQYF
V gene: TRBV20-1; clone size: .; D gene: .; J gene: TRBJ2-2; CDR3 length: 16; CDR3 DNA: TGCAGTGCCCACCCCCGAACGGGGCCGAACACCGGGGAGCTGTTTTTT; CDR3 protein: CSAHPRTGPNTGELFF
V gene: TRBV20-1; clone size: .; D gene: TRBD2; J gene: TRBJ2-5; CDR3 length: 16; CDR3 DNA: TGCAGTGCTAGGCTGCTAGCGGGGGGGCCGAGGGAGACCCAGTACTTC; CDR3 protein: CSARLLAGGPRETQYF
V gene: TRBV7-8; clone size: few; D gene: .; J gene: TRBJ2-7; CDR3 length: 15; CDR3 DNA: TGTGCCAGCAGCTTAGCGTCGGGACACTCCTACGAGCAGTACTTC; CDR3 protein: CASSLASGHSYEQYF
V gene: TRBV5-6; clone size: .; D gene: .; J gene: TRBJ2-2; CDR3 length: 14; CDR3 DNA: TGTGCCAGCAAGTATACCACGAACACCGGGGAGCTGATTTTT; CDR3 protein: CASKYTTNTGELIF
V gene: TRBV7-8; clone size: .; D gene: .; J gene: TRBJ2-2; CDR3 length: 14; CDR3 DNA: TGTGCCAGCAGCTTAGGAATTCGAACCGGGGAGCTGTTTTTT; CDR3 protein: CASSLGIRTGELFF
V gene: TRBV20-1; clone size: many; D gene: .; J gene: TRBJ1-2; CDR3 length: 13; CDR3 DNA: TGCAGTGCTAGTGAACTCCTGTCCTATGGCTACACCTTC; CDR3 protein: CSASELLSYGYTF
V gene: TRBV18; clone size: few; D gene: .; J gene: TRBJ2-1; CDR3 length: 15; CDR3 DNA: TGTGCCAGCTCACCGGAGCTAACTTCCTACAATGAGCAGTTCTTC; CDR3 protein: CASSPELTSYNEQFF
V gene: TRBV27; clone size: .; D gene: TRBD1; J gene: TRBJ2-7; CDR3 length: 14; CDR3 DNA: TGTGCCAGCAGTTTTGTAGGGGGCCGCTACGAGCAGTACTTC; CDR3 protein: CASSFVGGRYEQYF
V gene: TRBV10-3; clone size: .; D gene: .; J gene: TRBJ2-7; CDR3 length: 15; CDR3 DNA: TGTGCCATCAGCTTCGCGGCCGGGGGATCCTACGAGCAGTACTTC; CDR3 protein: CAISFAAGGSYEQYF
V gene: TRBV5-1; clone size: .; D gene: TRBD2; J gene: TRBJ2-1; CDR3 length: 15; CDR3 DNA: TGCGCCAGCAGCTTGTTTCTAGCGGGGGATAATGAGCAGTTCTTC; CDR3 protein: CASSLFLAGDNEQFF
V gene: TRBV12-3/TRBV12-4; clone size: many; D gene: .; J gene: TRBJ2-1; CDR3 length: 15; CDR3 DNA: TGTGCCAGCAGCCCTCCCCGCCCGGGAAACAATGAGCAGTTCTTC; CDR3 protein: CASSPPRPGNNEQFF
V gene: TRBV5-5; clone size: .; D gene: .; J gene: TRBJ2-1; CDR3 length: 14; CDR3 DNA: TGTGCCAGCAGCACCTGGACCCAGAACAATGAGCAGTTCTTC; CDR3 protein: CASSTWTQNNEQFF
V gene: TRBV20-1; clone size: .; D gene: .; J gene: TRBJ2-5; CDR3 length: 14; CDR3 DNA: TGCAGTGCTCAGCGACAGGAAAGGCAAGAGACCCAGTACTTC; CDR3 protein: CSAQRQERQETQYF
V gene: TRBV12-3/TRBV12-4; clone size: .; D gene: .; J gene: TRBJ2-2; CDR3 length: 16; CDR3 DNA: TGTGCCAGCAGTTTAGCCACCGGGCTACACCCCGGGGAGCTGTTTTTT; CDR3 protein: CASSLATGLHPGELFF
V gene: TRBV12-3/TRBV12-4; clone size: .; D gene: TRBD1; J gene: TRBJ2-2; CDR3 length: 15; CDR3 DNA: TGTGCCAGCAGTTTGACAGGGGTGTACACCGGGGAGCTGTTTTTT; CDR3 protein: CASSLTGVYTGELFF
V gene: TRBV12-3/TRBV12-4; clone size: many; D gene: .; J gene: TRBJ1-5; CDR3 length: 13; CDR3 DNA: TGTGCCAGCAGCTTGACGAGCAATCAGCCCCAGCATTTT; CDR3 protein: CASSLTSNQPQHF
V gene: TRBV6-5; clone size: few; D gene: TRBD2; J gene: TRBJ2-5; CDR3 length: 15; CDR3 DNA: TGTGCCAGCAGTTGGGTAGCGGGAAGGGGAGAGACCCAGTACTTC; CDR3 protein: CASSWVAGRGETQYF
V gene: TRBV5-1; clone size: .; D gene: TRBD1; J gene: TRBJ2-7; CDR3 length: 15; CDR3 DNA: TGCGCCAGCAGCTTAGAACCGGGACAGGGTCTCGAGCAGTACTTC; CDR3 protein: CASSLEPGQGLEQYF
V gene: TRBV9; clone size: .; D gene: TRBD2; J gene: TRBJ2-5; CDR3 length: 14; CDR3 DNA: TGTGCCAGCAGCGTCTCTAGCGGCAAGGAGGCCCAGTACTTC; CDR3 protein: CASSVSSGKEAQYF
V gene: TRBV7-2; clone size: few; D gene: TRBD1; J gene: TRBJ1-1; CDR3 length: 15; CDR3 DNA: TGTGCCGCAGAGAGGACAGGGGTCATGAACACTGAAGCTTTCTTT; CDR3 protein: CAAERTGVMNTEAFF
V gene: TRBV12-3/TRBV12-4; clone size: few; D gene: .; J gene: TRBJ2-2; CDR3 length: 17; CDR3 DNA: TGTGCCAGCAGAAAGAGAAGGGACTGGGCGAGCACCGGGGAGCTGTTTTTT; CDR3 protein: CASRKRRDWASTGELFF
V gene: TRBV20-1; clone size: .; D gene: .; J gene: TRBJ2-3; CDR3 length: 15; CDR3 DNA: TGCAGTGCTAGTCGTGGCGGCACCCGCACAGATACGCAGTATTTT; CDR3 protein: CSASRGGTRTDTQYF
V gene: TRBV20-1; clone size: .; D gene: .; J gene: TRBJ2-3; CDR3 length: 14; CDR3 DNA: TGCAGTGCTAGATCAGCGGCTAATTCAAATACGCAGTATTTT; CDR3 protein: CSARSAANSNTQYF
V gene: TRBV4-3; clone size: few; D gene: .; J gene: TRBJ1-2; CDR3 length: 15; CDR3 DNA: TGCGCCAGCAGCCAGGACAGAAAGTTGAACTATGGCTACACCTTC; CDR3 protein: CASSQDRKLNYGYTF
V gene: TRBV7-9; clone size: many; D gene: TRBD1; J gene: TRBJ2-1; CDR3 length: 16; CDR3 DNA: TGTGCCAGCAGCCAAATACTACAGGGGCCCTACAATGAGCAGTTCTTC; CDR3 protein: CASSQILQGPYNEQFF
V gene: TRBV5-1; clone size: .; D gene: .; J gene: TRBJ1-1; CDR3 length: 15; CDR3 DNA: TGCGCCAGCAGCGATGGACAGCCCTTGAACACTGAAGCTTTCTTT; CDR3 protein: CASSDGQPLNTEAFF
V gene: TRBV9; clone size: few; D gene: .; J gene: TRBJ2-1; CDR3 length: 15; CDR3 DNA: TGTGCCAGCAGCGTAGGAGTTAGCTGGGGCAATGAGCAGTTCTTC; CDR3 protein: CASSVGVSWGNEQFF
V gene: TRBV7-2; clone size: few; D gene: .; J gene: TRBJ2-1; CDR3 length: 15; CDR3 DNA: TGTGCCAGCAGCTTAGCCTACATCCCTTCGGGTGAGCAGTTCTTC; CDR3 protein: CASSLAYIPSGEQFF
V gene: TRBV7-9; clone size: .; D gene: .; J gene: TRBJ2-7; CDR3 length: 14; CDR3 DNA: TGTGCCAGCAGCGCCAGTACCGGGTTTGGGGAGCAGTACTTC; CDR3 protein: CASSASTGFGEQYF
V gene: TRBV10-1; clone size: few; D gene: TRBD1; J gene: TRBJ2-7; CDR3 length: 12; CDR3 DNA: TGCGCCAGCAGTAAACAGGGGGACGAGCAGTACTTC; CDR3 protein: CASSKQGDEQYF
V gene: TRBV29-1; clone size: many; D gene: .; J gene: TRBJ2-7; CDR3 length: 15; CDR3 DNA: TGCAGCGTTGAAGACAGGGGTTCTTTCCCCTACGAGCAGTACTTC; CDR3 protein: CSVEDRGSFPYEQYF
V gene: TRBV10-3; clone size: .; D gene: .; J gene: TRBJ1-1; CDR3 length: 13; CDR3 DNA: TGTGCCATCAGTGAGTCGACGGGGGCTGAAGCTTTCTTT; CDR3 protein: CAISESTGAEAFF
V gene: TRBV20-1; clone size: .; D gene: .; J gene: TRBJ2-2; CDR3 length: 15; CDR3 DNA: TGCAGTGCTAGAGTAGGCAGGGCAGGCACCGGGGAGCTGTTTTTT; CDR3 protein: CSARVGRAGTGELFF
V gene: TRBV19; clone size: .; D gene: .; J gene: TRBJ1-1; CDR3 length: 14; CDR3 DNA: TGTGCCAGTAGGTTCAGGGAGATGAACACTGAAGCTTTCTTT; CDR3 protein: CASRFREMNTEAFF
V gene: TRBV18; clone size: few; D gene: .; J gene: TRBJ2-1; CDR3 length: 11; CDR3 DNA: TGTGCCAGCTCACCATTGGAGGAGCAGTTCTTC; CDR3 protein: CASSPLEEQFF
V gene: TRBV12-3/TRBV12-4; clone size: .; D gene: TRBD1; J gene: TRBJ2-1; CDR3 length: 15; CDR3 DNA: TGTGCCAGCAGCCGGACAGGGTGGTCCTACAATGAGCAGTTCTTC; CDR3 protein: CASSRTGWSYNEQFF
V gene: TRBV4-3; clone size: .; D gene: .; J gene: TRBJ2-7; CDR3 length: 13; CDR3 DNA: TGCGCCAGCAGCCCTTCACAAACCTACGAGCAGTACTTC; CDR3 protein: CASSPSQTYEQYF
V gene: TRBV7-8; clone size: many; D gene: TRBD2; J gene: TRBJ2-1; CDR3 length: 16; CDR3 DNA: TGTGCCAGCAGCTTATTTCCAACTAGCGGGGTGGATGAGCAGTTCTTC; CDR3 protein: CASSLFPTSGVDEQFF
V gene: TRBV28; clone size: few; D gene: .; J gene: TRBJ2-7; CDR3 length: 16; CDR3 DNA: TGTGCCAGCAGTTTAGGCGGCTCGGTAAGCTCCTACGAGCAGTACTTC; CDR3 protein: CASSLGGSVSSYEQYF